This is a list of T cell receptor beta chains from one sample in a study of cytomegalovirus exposure and HLA in healthy donors. TCRdb's copy holds only in-frame clones and misses some; the assay was immunoSEQ multiplex PCR. In the table there are under 250,000 clones, 80% to 85% of which are singletons. The sequenced material came from PBMCs. All receptors come from a boy aged 2-15 years in good health and CMV-seronegative. CDR3s include the opening cysteine and the closing phenylalanine or tryptophan. A D gene is named only where the DNA matches it firmly.

J gene: TRBJ1-5
CDR3 length: 14
D gene: .
V gene: TRBV2
CDR3 protein: CASSDAGNNQPQHF
CDR3 DNA: TGTGCCAGCAGTGACGCGGGAAACAATCAGCCCCAGCATTTT

J gene: TRBJ1-4
CDR3 length: 14
D gene: TRBD1
V gene: TRBV6-5
CDR3 protein: CASSSGQRNEKLFF
CDR3 DNA: TGTGCCAGCAGTTCGGGACAGCGTAATGAAAAACTGTTTTTT

J gene: TRBJ1-4
CDR3 length: 15
D gene: TRBD1
V gene: TRBV7-9
CDR3 protein: CSSSPSTGSNEKLFF
CDR3 DNA: TGTTCCAGCAGCCCATCGACAGGGTCTAATGAAAAACTGTTTTTT

J gene: TRBJ2-7
CDR3 length: 15
D gene: .
V gene: TRBV7-2
CDR3 protein: CASSLGSAGLGEQYF
CDR3 DNA: TGTGCCAGCAGCTTAGGTAGCGCGGGCCTCGGCGAGCAGTACTTC

J gene: TRBJ2-1
CDR3 length: 16
D gene: .
V gene: TRBV4-1
CDR3 protein: CASSQHVSGSYNEQFF
CDR3 DNA: TGCGCCAGCAGCCAACACGTGTCGGGCTCCTACAATGAGCAGTTCTTC

J gene: TRBJ1-5
CDR3 length: 16
D gene: .
V gene: TRBV4-1
CDR3 protein: CASSPTGAARNQPQHF
CDR3 DNA: TGCGCCAGCAGCCCCACGGGAGCAGCCCGCAATCAGCCCCAGCATTTT

J gene: TRBJ2-7
CDR3 length: 12
D gene: TRBD1
V gene: TRBV6-5
CDR3 protein: CASSHRGGEQYF
CDR3 DNA: TGTGCCAGCAGCCACAGGGGTGGGGAGCAGTACTTC

J gene: TRBJ2-7
CDR3 length: 15
D gene: .
V gene: TRBV7-8
CDR3 protein: CASSLGQLPSYEQYF
CDR3 DNA: TGTGCCAGCAGCTTAGGACAACTTCCCTCCTACGAGCAGTACTTC

J gene: TRBJ2-2
CDR3 length: 16
D gene: TRBD2
V gene: TRBV5-1
CDR3 protein: CASSLVTGGDTGELFF
CDR3 DNA: TGCGCCAGCAGCTTGGTTACGGGAGGGGACACCGGGGAGCTGTTTTTT

J gene: TRBJ2-5
CDR3 length: 14
D gene: .
V gene: TRBV25-1
CDR3 protein: CASSEWGVMETQYF
CDR3 DNA: TGTGCCAGCAGTGAATGGGGGGTAATGGAGACCCAGTACTTC

J gene: TRBJ2-6
CDR3 length: 19
D gene: TRBD2
V gene: TRBV7-8
CDR3 protein: CASSPSRIGRGSGANVLTF
CDR3 DNA: TGTGCCAGCAGCCCTTCTAGGATCGGGAGGGGTTCTGGGGCCAACGTCCTGACTTTC